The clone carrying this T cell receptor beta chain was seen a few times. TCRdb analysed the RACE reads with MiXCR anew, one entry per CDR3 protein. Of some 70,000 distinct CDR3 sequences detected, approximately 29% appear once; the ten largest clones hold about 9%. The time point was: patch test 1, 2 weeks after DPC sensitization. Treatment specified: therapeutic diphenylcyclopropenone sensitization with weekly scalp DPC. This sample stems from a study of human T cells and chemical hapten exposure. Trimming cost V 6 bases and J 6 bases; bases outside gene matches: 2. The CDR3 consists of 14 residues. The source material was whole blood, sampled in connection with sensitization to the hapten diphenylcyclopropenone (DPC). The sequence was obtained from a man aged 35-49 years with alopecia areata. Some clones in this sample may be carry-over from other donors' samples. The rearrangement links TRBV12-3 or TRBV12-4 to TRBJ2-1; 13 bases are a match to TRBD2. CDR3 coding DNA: TGTGCCAGCAGCCGACTAGCGGGAGGCAATGAGCAGTTCTTC. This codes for CASSRLAGGNEQFF.